This is a list of T cell receptor beta chains from one sample in a study of blood T cell repertoires in COVID-19. Here immunoSEQ multiplex PCR was the method, and the copy in TCRdb shows in-frame clones only, minus some. The data hold 180,000 or so clones, with around 85% observed a single time. Material for sequencing was peripheral blood. These TCRs come from a man aged 55 to 70 who had recovered from COVID-19. CDR3s leave out the opening cysteine and the closing phenylalanine or tryptophan.

V	J	CDR3
TRBV9	TRBJ2-7	ASSVTGAYSYEQY
TRBV6-5	TRBJ1-3	ASRATGISGNTIY
TRBV11-3	TRBJ1-1	ASSFGGQAGDTEAF
TRBV5-1	TRBJ1-6	ASKSMQEGAKSPLH
TRBV3-1/TRBV3-2	TRBJ1-4	ASSQQQVLNEKLF
TRBV6-5	TRBJ1-1	ASSSPGQNTEAF
TRBV19	TRBJ1-5	ASSIQVDGNQPQH
TRBV18	TRBJ2-5	ASSPDGKRGETQY
TRBV7-3	TRBJ1-1	ASSLGQETTEAF
TRBV15	TRBJ2-2	ATSGYRDTGELF
TRBV6-5	TRBJ2-7	ASKGVYYEQY
TRBV19	TRBJ2-7	ASSQGAGSGDEQY
TRBV3-1/TRBV3-2	TRBJ1-3	ASSQVGSGNTIY
TRBV3-1/TRBV3-2	TRBJ2-5	ASSQVVAGGQETQY
TRBV7-2	TRBJ1-1	ASSSATGGRTEAF
TRBV5-1	TRBJ1-3	ASSPTSGSGNTIY
TRBV7-9	TRBJ2-3	ASSSSGAITDTQY
TRBV18	TRBJ2-7	ASSPPEAYEQY
TRBV27	TRBJ2-2	ASSLGTGGTGELF
TRBV27	TRBJ1-2	ASSLLGGSGYGYT
TRBV5-1	TRBJ1-2	ASSSDPRQTANYGYT
TRBV30	TRBJ1-3	AWEKLGNTIY
TRBV19	TRBJ2-1	ASRTGTGYNEQF
TRBV25-1	TRBJ2-3	ASSNRGHGADTQY
TRBV19	TRBJ2-5	ASSIDGTSGGALQETQY
TRBV5-6	TRBJ1-5	ASSFQFNQPQH
TRBV27	TRBJ1-2	ASSPTQIKPGGYT
TRBV11-2	TRBJ1-1	ASSLGQGGTEAF
TRBV3-1/TRBV3-2	TRBJ1-1	ASTPGQGAYTEAF
TRBV25-1	TRBJ1-4	ASTKTGTNEKLF
TRBV15	TRBJ2-1	ATSRPRGATDSYNEQF
TRBV7-6	TRBJ2-3	ASSLASGGLGSTQY
TRBV12-3/TRBV12-4	TRBJ1-2	ASSLYLADGYT